The 3 T cell receptor beta chains given below trace back to one sample, sequenced in a study of cytomegalovirus exposure and HLA in healthy donors. In the PCR, 60 Vbeta and 13 Jbeta primers were used. Sequencing was performed with immunoSEQ multiplex PCR; in TCRdb, only in-frame clones are kept and a portion is missing. The data show around 100,000 clones, around three quarters seen once. Sequences were obtained from PBMCs. The receptors come from a woman aged 18-29 years in good health and CMV-seropositive.

This chain links TRBV28 with TRBJ2-1, with 10 bases fitting TRBD2. The ends lost 4 bases at V and 8 bases at J; junction bases unmatched: 11. This CDR3 is built from 16 residues. The germline CDR1 and CDR2 sequences are MDHEN and SYDVKM. The CDR3 here is CASSSERGGQGDEQFF. The CDR3, as DNA: TGTGCCAGCAGTTCCGAGCGGGGGGGCCAAGGTGATGAGCAGTTCTTC. The full variable domain, in which reference TRBV28 and TRBJ2-1 provide the parts outside the CDR3, is DVKVTQSSRYLVKRTGEKVFLECVQDMDHENMFWYRQDPGLGLRLIYFSYDVKMKEKGDIPEGYSVSREKKERFSLILESASTNQTSMYLCASSSERGGQGDEQFFGPGTRLTVL.

The chain carries TRBV27 and TRBJ2-1; 10 bases are a match to TRBD2. Germline-derived CDR1 and CDR2 are MNHEY and SMNVEV (reference sequence). V trimming: 2 bases; J trimming: 2 bases; junction bases outside the gene matches: 0. The CDR3 is made up of 15 amino acids. The DNA for the CDR3 is TGTGCCAGCAGTTTAAGCGGGGGGGCCTACAATGAGCAGTTCTTC. Translating gives CASSLSGGAYNEQFF.

The chain recombines TRBV6-5 with TRBJ1-2; D uncertain. Germline V lookup: CDR1 MNHEY, CDR2 SVGAGI. The CDR3 covers 12 residues. Trimming took off 4 bases at V and 4 bases at J, with 7 bases between the two ends. The DNA for the CDR3 is TGTGCCAGCAGTTTCGACACCTATGGCTACACCTTC. It encodes CASSFDTYGYTF.